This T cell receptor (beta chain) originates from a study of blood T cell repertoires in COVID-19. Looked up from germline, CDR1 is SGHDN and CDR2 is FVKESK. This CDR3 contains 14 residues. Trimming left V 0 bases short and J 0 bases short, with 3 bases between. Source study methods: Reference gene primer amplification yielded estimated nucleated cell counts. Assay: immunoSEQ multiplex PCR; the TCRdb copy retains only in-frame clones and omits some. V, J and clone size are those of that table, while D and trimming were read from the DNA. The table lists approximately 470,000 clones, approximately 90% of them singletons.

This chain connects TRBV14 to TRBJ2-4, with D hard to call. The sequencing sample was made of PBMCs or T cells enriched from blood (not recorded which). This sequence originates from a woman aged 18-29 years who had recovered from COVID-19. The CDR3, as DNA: TGTGCCAGCAGCCAAGACCTAGCCAAAAACATTCAGTACTTC. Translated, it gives CASSQDLAKNIQYF.